The entry that follows covers one T cell receptor beta chain sequence. Its antigen is currently unknown. The CDR3 consists of 15 residues. CDR1 MDHEN and CDR2 SYDVKM come from the germline V gene. Trimming cost V 3 bases and J 9 bases, with 17 bases left between them. The data derive from a study of Ad26.COV2.S vaccination and SARS-CoV-2 variants. Treatment of the sample: around 19 received Ad26.COV2.S at low or high dose, single or two shots; about 5 received placebo; per-sample allocation not given. Day 63 following the first vaccine or placebo injection was when the samples were taken. Points from the study as a whole: Assessments of TCR breadth and depth may have underestimated the total T cell responses.

The repertoire was sequenced with immunoSEQ multiplex PCR; TCRdb's copy has only in-frame clones and lacks some. Of about 480,000 clones listed, approximately 88% were seen once; the top ten hold roughly 13%. V and J are TRBV28 and TRBJ2-2; D is unresolved. The TCR originated in a person aged 18-65 years who received the Ad26.COV2.S COVID-19 vaccine or a placebo. The sample consisted of peripheral blood, taken in a trial of Ad26.COV2.S vaccine versus placebo. This chain's CDR3 is CASSFLRALDRELFF. The CDR3 DNA reads TGTGCCAGCAGTTTCTTACGAGCCCTGGACCGGGAGCTGTTTTTT.